This T cell receptor beta chain was obtained from a study of T cell repertoires in cytomegalovirus infection. General study results and limits: CMV-specific HLA-C-restricted TCR beta clonotypes dominated the ex vivo response.

TCRdb reanalysed the reads using MiXCR and keeps one entry per CDR3 protein. The sample lists fewer than 550,000 distinct CDR3 sequences, more than 15% occurring once. This clonotype was counted ten times or more. The target antigen is unknown. This clonotype was obtained from a human donor in good health (CMV status not recorded). Some clones in this sample may be carry-over from other donors' samples. The sequencing sample was made of CD8+ T cells from PBMCs.

Here the CDR3 reads CASSLVTGRGYTDTQYF. CDR3 DNA: TGTGCCAGCAGCTTAGTGACGGGGCGGGGCTACACAGATACGCAGTATTTT. The V call is TRBV7-6, the J call TRBJ2-3; D is perhaps TRBD2 (6 bases). V shed 1 base and J shed 2 bases, with 16 bases lying between them. This CDR3 has 17 residues. CDR1 is SGHVS, CDR2 FNYEAQ, per germline. The whole variable domain, remainder taken from reference TRBV7-6 and TRBJ2-3, is GAGVSQSPRYKVTKRGQDVALRCDPISGHVSLYWYRQALGQGPEFLTYFNYEAQQDKSGLPNDRFSAERPEGSISTLTIQRTEQRDSAMYRCASSLVTGRGYTDTQYFGPGTRLTVL.